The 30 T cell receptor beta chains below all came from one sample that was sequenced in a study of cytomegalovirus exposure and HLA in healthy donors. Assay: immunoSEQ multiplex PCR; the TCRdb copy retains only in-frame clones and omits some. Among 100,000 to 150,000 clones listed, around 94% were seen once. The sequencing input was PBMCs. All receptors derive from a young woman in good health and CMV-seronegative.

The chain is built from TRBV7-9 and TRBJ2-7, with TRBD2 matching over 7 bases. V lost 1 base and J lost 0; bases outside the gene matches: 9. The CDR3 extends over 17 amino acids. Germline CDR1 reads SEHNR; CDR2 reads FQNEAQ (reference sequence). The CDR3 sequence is CASSLGLKGGSSYEQYF. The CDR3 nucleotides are TGTGCCAGCAGCTTAGGTCTGAAGGGCGGGAGCTCCTACGAGCAGTACTTC.

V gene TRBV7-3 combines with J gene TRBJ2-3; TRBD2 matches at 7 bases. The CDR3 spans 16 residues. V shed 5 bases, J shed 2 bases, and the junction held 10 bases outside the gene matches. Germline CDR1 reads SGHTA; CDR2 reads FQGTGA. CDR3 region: CASSERPGLNTDTQYF. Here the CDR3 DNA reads TGTGCCAGCAGCGAACGACCGGGACTAAACACAGATACGCAGTATTTT. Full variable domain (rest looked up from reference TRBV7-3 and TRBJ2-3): GAGVSQTPSNKVTEKGKYVELRCDPISGHTALYWYRQSLGQGPEFLIYFQGTGAADDSGLPNDRFFAVRPEGSVSTLKIQRTERGDSAVYLCASSERPGLNTDTQYFGPGTRLTVL.

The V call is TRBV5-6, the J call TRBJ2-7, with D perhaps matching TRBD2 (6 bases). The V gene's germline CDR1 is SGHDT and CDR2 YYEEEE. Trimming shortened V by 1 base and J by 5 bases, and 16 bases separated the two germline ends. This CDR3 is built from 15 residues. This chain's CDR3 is CASSLPGSYPDEQYF. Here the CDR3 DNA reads TGTGCCAGCAGCTTGCCCGGGAGTTACCCGGACGAGCAGTACTTC.

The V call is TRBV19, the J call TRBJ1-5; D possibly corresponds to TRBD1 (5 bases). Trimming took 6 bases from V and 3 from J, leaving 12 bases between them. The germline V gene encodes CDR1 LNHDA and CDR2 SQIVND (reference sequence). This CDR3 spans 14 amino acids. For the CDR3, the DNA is TGTGCCAGTAGACAAGACAGATTCAATCAGCCCCAGCATTTT. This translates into CASRQDRFNQPQHF.

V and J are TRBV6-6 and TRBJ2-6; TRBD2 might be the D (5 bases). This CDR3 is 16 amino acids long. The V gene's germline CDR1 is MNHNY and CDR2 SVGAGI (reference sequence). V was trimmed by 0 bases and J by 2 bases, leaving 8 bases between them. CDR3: CASSYSQEAGANVLTF. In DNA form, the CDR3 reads TGTGCCAGCAGTTACTCCCAGGAGGCTGGGGCCAACGTCCTGACTTTC.

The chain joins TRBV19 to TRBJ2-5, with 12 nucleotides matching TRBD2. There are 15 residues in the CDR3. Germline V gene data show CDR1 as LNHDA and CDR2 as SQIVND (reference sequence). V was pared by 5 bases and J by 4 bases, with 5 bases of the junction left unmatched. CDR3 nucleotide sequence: TGTGCCAGTAGTCGGACTAGCGGGGTTGGAGAGACCCAGTACTTC. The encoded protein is CASSRTSGVGETQYF. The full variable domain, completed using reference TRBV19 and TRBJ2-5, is DGGITQSPKYLFRKEGQNVTLSCEQNLNHDAMYWYRQDPGQGLRLIYYSQIVNDFQKGDIAEGYSVSREKKESFPLTVTSAQKNPTAFYLCASSRTSGVGETQYFGPGTRLLVL.

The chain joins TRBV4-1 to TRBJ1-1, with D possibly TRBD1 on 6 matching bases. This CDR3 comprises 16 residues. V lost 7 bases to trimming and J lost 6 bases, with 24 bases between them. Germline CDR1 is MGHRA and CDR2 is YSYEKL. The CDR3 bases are TGCGCCAGCACCCAGGGAGGGGGGCTCGTGTTGCCTGAAGCTTTCTTT. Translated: CASTQGGGLVLPEAFF.

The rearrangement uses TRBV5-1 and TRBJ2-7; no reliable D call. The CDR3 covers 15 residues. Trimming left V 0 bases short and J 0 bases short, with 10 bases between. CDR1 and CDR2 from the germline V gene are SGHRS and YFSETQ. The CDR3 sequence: CASSLDKRSSYEQYF. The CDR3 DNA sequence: TGCGCCAGCAGCTTGGATAAAAGGAGCTCCTACGAGCAGTACTTC. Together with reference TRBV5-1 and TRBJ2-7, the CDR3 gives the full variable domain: KAGVTQTPRYLIKTRGQQVTLSCSPISGHRSVSWYQQTPGQGLQFLFEYFSETQRNKGNFPGRFSGRQFSNSRSEMNVSTLELGDSALYLCASSLDKRSSYEQYFGPGTRLTVT.

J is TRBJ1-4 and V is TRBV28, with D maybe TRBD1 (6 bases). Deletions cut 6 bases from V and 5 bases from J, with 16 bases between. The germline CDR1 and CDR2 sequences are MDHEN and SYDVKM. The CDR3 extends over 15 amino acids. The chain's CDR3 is CASSSSGVGNEKLFF. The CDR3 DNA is TGTGCCAGCAGCAGTTCAGGGGTTGGCAATGAAAAACTGTTTTTT.

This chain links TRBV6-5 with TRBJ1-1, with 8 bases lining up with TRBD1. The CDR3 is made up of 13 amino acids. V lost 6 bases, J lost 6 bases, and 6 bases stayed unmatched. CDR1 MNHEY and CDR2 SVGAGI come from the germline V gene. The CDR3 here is CASRIQGVPEAFF. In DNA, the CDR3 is TGTGCCAGCAGAATACAGGGGGTCCCTGAAGCTTTCTTT.

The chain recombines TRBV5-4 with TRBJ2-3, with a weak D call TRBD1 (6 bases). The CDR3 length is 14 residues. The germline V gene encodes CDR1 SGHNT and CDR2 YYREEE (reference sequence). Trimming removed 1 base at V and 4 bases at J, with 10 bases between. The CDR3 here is CASSLLQGSDTQYF. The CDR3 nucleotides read TGTGCCAGCAGCTTGTTACAGGGCTCAGATACGCAGTATTTT.

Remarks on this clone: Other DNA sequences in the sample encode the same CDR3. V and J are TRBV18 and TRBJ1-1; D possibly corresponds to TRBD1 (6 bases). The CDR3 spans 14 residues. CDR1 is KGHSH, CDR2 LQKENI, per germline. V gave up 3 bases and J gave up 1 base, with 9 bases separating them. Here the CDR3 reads CASSPLQGNTEAFF. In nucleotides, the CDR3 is TGTGCCAGCTCACCTTTACAGGGGAACACTGAAGCTTTCTTT.

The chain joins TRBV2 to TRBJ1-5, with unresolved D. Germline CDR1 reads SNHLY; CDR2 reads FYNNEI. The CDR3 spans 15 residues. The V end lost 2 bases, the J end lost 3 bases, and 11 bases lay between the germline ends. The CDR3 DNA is TGTGCCAGCAGTGAAATAACTCAGGACAATCAGCCCCAGCATTTT. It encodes CASSEITQDNQPQHF.

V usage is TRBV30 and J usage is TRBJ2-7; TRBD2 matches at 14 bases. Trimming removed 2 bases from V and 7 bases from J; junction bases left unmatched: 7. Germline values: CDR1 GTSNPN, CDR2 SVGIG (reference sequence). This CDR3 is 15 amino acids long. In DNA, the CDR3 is TGTGCCTGGAGTTTCGTGGGACTAGCGGGAGTAGAGCAGTACTTC. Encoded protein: CAWSFVGLAGVEQYF. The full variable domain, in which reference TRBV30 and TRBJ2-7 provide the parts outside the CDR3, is SQTIHQWPATLVQPVGSPLSLECTVEGTSNPNLYWYRQAAGRGLQLLFYSVGIGQISSEVPQNLSASRPQDRQFILSSKKLLLSDSGFYLCAWSFVGLAGVEQYFGPGTRLTVT.

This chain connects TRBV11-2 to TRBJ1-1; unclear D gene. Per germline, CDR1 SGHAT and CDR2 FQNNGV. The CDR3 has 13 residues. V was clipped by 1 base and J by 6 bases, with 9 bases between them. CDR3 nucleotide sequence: TGTGCCAGCAGCTTAGGCGCAATGCCTGAAGCTTTCTTT. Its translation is CASSLGAMPEAFF.

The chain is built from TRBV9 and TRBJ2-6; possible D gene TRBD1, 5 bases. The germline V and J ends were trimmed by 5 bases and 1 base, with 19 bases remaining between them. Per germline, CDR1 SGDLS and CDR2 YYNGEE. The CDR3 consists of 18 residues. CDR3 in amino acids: CASSTSQGGFSGANVLTF. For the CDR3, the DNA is TGTGCCAGCAGTACTTCCCAGGGTGGCTTTTCTGGGGCCAACGTCCTGACTTTC.

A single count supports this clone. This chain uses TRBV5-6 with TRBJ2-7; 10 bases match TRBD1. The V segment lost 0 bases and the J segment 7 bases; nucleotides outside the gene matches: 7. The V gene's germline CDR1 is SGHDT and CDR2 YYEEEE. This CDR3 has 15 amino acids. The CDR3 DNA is TGTGCCAGCAGCTTGGAGCCCGGGACAGGGGTAGAGCAGTACTTC. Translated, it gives CASSLEPGTGVEQYF. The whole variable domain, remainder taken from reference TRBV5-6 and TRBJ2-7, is DAGVTQSPTHLIKTRGQQVTLRCSPKSGHDTVSWYQQALGQGPQFIFQYYEEEERQRGNFPDRFSGHQFPNYSSELNVNALLLGDSALYLCASSLEPGTGVEQYFGPGTRLTVT.

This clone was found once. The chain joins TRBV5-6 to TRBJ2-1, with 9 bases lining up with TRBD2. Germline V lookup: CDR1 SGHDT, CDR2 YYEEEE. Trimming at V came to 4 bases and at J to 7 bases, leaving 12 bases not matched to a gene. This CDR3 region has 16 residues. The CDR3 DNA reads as TGTGCCAGCAGCACCTCGCTAGCGGGGCAGTCGAATGAGCAGTTCTTC. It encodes CASSTSLAGQSNEQFF.

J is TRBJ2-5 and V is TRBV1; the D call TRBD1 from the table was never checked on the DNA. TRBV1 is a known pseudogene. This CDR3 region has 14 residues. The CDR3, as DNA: TGCACCAGCAGCCAAGATACAGGGGAAGAGACCCAGTACTTC. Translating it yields CTSSQDTGEETQYF.

CDR3 sequence reads: CAISSEPGSEAFF. The DNA of the CDR3 is TGTGCCATCAGTTCCGAGCCGGGGTCTGAAGCTTTCTTT. This chain joins TRBV10-3 and TRBJ1-1; D unresolved. This CDR3 spans 13 amino acids. V lost 5 bases and J 6 bases, leaving 13 bases between the germline ends. Germline V gives CDR1 ENHRY, CDR2 SYGVKD.

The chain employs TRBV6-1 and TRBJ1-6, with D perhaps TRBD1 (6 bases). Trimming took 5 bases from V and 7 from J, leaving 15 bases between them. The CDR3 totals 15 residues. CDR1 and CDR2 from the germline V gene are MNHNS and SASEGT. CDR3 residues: CASSSGVNWNSPLHF. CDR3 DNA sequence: TGTGCCAGCAGTTCAGGGGTTAATTGGAATTCACCCCTCCACTTT.

The CDR3 DNA reads TGCGCCAGCAAGGATGGGACAGGAGTAACGAACATTCAGTACTTC. This translates into CASKDGTGVTNIQYF. J is TRBJ2-4 and V is TRBV5-1; TRBD1 aligns across 8 bases. The CDR3 is made up of 15 amino acids. Per germline, CDR1 SGHRS and CDR2 YFSETQ. J lost 7 bases, V lost 6 bases, and 12 bases had no gene match.

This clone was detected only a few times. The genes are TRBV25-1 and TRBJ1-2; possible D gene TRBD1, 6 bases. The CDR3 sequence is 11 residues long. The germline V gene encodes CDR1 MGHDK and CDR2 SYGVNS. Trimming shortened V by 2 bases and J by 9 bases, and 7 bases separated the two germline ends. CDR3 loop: CASSERGSYTF. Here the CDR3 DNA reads TGTGCCAGCAGTGAAAGGGGGAGCTACACCTTC.

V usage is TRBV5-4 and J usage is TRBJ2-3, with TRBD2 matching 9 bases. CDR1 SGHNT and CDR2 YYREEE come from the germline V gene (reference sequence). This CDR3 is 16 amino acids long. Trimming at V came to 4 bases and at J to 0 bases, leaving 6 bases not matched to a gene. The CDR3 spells CASSPGLAQSTDTQYF. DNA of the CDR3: TGTGCCAGCAGCCCCGGACTAGCGCAAAGCACAGATACGCAGTATTTT.

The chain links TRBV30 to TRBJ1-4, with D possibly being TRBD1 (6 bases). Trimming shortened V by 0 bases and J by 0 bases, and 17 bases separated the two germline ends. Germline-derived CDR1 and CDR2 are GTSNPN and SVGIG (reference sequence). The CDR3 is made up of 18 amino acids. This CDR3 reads CAWSVDWTADATNEKLFF. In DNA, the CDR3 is TGTGCCTGGAGTGTAGATTGGACAGCTGATGCAACTAATGAAAAACTGTTTTTT.

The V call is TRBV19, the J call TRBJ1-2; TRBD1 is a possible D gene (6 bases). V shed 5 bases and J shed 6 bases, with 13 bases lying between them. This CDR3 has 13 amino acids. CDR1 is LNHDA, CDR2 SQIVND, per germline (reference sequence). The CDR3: CASSPWGQNGYTF. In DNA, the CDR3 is TGTGCCAGTAGTCCCTGGGGGCAAAATGGCTACACCTTC.

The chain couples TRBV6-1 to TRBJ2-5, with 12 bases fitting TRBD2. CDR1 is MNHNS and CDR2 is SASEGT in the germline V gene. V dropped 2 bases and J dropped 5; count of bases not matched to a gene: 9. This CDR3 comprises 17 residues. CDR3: CASSEFPSGGGMETQYF. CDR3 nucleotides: TGTGCCAGCAGTGAATTCCCTAGCGGGGGGGGGATGGAGACCCAGTACTTC.

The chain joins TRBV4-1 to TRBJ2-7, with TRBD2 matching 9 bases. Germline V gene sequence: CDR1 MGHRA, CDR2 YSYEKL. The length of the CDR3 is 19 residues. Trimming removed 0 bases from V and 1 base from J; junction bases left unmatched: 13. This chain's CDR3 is CASSQESSSGIFSSYEQYF. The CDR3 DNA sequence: TGCGCCAGCAGCCAAGAAAGTTCTAGCGGGATCTTCTCTTCCTACGAGCAGTACTTC.

CDR3 sequence: CATSSWDRGAHYGYTF. CDR3 nucleotides: TGTGCCACCAGCTCTTGGGACAGGGGTGCCCATTATGGCTACACCTTC. This chain links TRBV15 with TRBJ1-2, with 10 bases that match TRBD1. CDR1 is LNHNV, CDR2 YYDKDF, per germline (reference sequence). V trimming: 5 bases; J trimming: 5 bases; junction bases outside the gene matches: 11. This CDR3 is 16 amino acids long.

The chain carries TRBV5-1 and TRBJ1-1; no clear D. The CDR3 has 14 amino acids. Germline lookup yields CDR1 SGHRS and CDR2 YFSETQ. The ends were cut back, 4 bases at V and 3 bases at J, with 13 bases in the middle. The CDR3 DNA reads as TGCGCCAGCAGCACCGGAGGCGGACACACTGAAGCTTTCTTT. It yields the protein CASSTGGGHTEAFF.